One T cell receptor beta chain is described in this entry. The entry originates in a study of cytomegalovirus exposure and HLA in healthy donors. V gave up 1 base and J gave up 3 bases, with 10 bases separating them. The CDR3 runs to 15 residues. CDR1 SGHVS and CDR2 FQNEAQ come from the germline V gene. The PCR used 60 Vbeta and 13 Jbeta primers. Profiled with immunoSEQ multiplex PCR; TCRdb holds only in-frame clones, not every one. The repertoire holds about 210,000 clones, around 83% seen once, with 1.7% in the top ten. The sequenced sample consisted of PBMCs. The TCR sequence derives from a man in his forties in good health and CMV-seropositive. The rearrangement joins TRBV7-8 to TRBJ1-5; unclear D gene. In nucleotides, the CDR3 is TGTGCCAGCAGCTTAGTACCCAGTCTCAATCAGCCCCAGCATTTT. Protein product: CASSLVPSLNQPQHF. The variable domain in full, completed from reference TRBV7-8 and TRBJ1-5, reads GAGVSQSPRYKVAKRGQDVALRCDPISGHVSLFWYQQALGQGPEFLTYFQNEAQLDKSGLPSDRFFAERPEGSVSTLKIQRTQQEDSAVYLCASSLVPSLNQPQHFGDGTRLSIL.